Detailed here is one T cell receptor beta chain. Its specificity is unknown. Deletions cut 8 bases from V and 6 bases from J, with 14 bases between. Germline values: CDR1 ENHRY, CDR2 SYGVKD. The CDR3 loop spans 12 amino acids. Using immunoSEQ multiplex PCR, the repertoire was profiled, and TCRdb retains in-frame clones only, with some absent. The repertoire holds fewer than 110,000 clones, with 80% to 95% as singletons. This sample was taken from a study of OX40 agonist ivuxolimab in advanced cancers. Study information: Six ivuxolimab dose levels, 0.01 to 10 mg/kg, were given intravenously every 2 weeks. People who had prior anti-PD-1, anti-PD-L1 or anti-CTLA-4 therapy could take part, and about 37% had some. Broader study findings: Expanded clones belonging to CD8+ T cells outnumbered, on average, those of CD4+.

Patients who had autoimmune disease history or got systemic immunosuppression were left out. The V call is TRBV10-3, the J call TRBJ2-7, with D possibly TRBD2 on 6 matching bases. This TCR was sampled from an adult with an advanced solid tumor such as melanoma, head and neck, liver or kidney cancer. This material consisted of CD4+ or CD8+ T cells sorted from blood, taken in a trial of the OX40 agonist ivuxolimab. DNA for the CDR3: TGTGCCATCGGGGGAGGAAGGGGCGAGCAGTACTTC. Translated, it gives CAIGGGRGEQYF.